This T cell receptor beta chain is drawn from a study of blood T cell repertoires in COVID-19. Across the whole study: Specimens from acute and convalescent COVID-19 originated in the United States, Italy and Spain. The analysed material was cDNA or gDNA that came from T cells, B-cell-depleted T cells, or PBMCs.

V lost 6 bases, J lost 4 bases, and 1 base stayed unmatched. The CDR3 loop spans 13 amino acids. CDR1 is MNHEY and CDR2 is SVGAGI in the germline V gene. Concerning this clone: Other DNA sequences in this sample translate to the same CDR3.

TCRdb keeps only in-frame clones here, not all; method: immunoSEQ multiplex PCR. This table holds over 100,000 clones, 65% to 90% found once. Source material: peripheral blood. The clonotype comes from a man older than 75 with acute or convalescent COVID-19. The V call is TRBV6-5, the J call TRBJ1-2, with 11 bases that match TRBD1. CDR3 DNA: TGTGCCAGCAGAGGGACAGGGGGCTATGGCTACACCTTC. Amino acid sequence: CASRGTGGYGYTF.